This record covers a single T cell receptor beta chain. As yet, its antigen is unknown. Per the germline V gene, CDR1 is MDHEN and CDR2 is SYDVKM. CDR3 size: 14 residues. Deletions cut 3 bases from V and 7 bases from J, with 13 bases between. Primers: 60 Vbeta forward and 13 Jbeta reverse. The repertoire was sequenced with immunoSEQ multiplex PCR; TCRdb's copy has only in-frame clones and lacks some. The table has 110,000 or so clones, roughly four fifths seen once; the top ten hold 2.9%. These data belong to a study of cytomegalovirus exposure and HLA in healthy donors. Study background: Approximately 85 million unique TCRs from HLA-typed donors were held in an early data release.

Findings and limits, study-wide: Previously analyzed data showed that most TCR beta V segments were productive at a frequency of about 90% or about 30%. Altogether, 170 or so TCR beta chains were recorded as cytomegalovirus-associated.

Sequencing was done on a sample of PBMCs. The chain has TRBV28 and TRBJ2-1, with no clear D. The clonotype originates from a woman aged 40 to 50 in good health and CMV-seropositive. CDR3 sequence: CASSFAPTRNEQFF. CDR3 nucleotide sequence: TGTGCCAGCAGTTTTGCCCCCACCAGGAATGAGCAGTTCTTC. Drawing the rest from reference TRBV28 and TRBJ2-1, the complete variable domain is DVKVTQSSRYLVKRTGEKVFLECVQDMDHENMFWYRQDPGLGLRLIYFSYDVKMKEKGDIPEGYSVSREKKERFSLILESASTNQTSMYLCASSFAPTRNEQFFGPGTRLTVL.